Presented here are 8 T cell receptor beta chains from one specimen sequenced in a study of identical twins. TCRdb fed the 5' RACE reads into MiXCR, producing one record per CDR3 protein. The sample lists under 300,000 distinct CDR3 sequences; around 8% were seen once. These same records also appear under a second study, on yellow fever vaccine responses in identical twins.

The sequenced sample consisted of CD8+ T cells sorted from blood. The receptors derive from a woman under 30 in good health.

J is TRBJ2-7 and V is TRBV20-1; 10 bases match TRBD2. Germline values: CDR1 DFQATT, CDR2 SNEGSKA (reference sequence). The CDR3 runs to 14 residues. V shed 0 bases, J shed 6 bases, and the junction held 5 bases outside the gene matches. The CDR3 DNA reads as TGCAGTGCTAGAGATACGGCTAGCGGGGGCGAGCAGTACTTC. Residues: CSARDTASGGEQYF.

This clonotype has a handful of counts. The chain joins TRBV27 to TRBJ2-3; D unclear. Germline CDR1 and CDR2: MNHEY and SMNVEV (reference sequence). V lost 5 bases to trimming and J lost 6 bases, with 12 bases between them. This CDR3 has 13 residues. The CDR3 DNA reads as TGTGCCAGCAGTGCGCCCCAGCCCGATACGCAGTATTTT. Residues: CASSAPQPDTQYF.

V and J are TRBV4-1 and TRBJ2-2, with 7 bases aligning to TRBD1. Trimming removed 6 bases from V and 3 bases from J; junction bases left unmatched: 7. Germline CDR1 and CDR2: MGHRA and YSYEKL. The CDR3 is 15 residues long. CDR3 coding DNA: TGCGCCAGCAGTGACACGGGACAGTACACCGGGGAGCTGTTTTTT. Amino acids: CASSDTGQYTGELFF.

This clonotype was observed many times. V usage is TRBV21-1 and J usage is TRBJ2-7; the table's TRBD1 call for D was not verified on the DNA. TRBV21-1 is noted as a pseudogene. The CDR3 consists of 15 residues. CDR3 DNA sequence: TGTGCCAGCAGCATCCGGGACAGGGGTTATGTCGGGCAGTACTTC. Translated, it gives CASSIRDRGYVGQYF.

This clonotype was counted between two and nine times. The chain is built from TRBV7-2 and TRBJ2-7; D may be TRBD2 (6 bases). Trimming cost V 3 bases and J 2 bases, with 11 bases left between them. Germline CDR1 SGHTA, CDR2 FQGNSA. CDR3 length: 14 amino acids. The CDR3 loop is CASSFGGAAYEQYF. DNA for the CDR3: TGTGCCAGCAGCTTTGGCGGGGCGGCCTACGAGCAGTACTTC. Full variable domain (outside the CDR3, taken from reference TRBV7-2 and TRBJ2-7): GAGVSQSPSNKVTEKGKDVELRCDPISGHTALYWYRQSLGQGLEFLIYFQGNSAPDKSGLPSDRFSAERTGGSVSTLTIQRTQQEDSAVYLCASSFGGAAYEQYFGPGTRLTVT.

There are many counts of this clonotype. The J gene is TRBJ2-7, the V gene TRBV3-1, with 7 bases fitting TRBD1. Trimming took 1 base from V and 4 from J; bases not matched to a gene: 7. The germline V gene encodes CDR1 LGHDT and CDR2 YNNKEL (reference sequence). The CDR3 consists of 15 residues. The CDR3 reads CASSQVQGELYEQYF. The CDR3 DNA is TGTGCCAGCAGCCAAGTCCAGGGGGAACTGTACGAGCAGTACTTC.

The chain couples TRBV4-1 to TRBJ2-7; D is unclear. Germline V gives CDR1 MGHRA, CDR2 YSYEKL. The CDR3 runs 15 residues. V was trimmed by 1 base and J by 3 bases, leaving 13 bases between them. CDR3 sequence reads: CASSQALGNYYEQYF. CDR3 DNA sequence: TGCGCCAGCAGCCAAGCACTCGGTAACTACTACGAGCAGTACTTC.

The CDR3 DNA reads TGTGCCAGCAGTACGCGAGCGGGAGGTACAGATACGCAGTATTTT. Residues: CASSTRAGGTDTQYF. V gene TRBV6-2 or TRBV6-3 combines with J gene TRBJ2-3; 9 bases are shared with TRBD2. V dropped 5 bases and J dropped 3; count of bases not matched to a gene: 6. Per germline, CDR1 MNHEY and CDR2 SVGEGT. This CDR3 has 15 residues.